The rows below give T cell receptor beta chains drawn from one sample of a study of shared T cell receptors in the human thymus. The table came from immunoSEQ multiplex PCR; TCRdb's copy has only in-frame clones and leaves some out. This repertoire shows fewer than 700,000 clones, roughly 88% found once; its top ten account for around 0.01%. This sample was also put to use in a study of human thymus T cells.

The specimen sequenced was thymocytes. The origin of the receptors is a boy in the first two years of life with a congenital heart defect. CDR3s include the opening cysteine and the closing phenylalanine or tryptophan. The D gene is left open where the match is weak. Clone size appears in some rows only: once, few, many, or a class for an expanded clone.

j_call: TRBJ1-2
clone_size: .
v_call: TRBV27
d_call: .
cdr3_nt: TGTGCCAGCAGTTTATTTAGGACAGCGCGAAACTATGGCTACACCTTC
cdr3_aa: CASSLFRTARNYGYTF

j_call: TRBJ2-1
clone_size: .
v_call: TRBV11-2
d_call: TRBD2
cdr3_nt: TGTGCCAGCAGCCCCCCTGGGGGAGGGTTGAATGAGCAGTTCTTC
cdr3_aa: CASSPPGGGLNEQFF

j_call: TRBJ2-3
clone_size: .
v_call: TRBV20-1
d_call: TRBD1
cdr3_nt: TGCAGTGTCGTACTACAGGGGACGCAGTATTTT
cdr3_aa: CSVVLQGTQYF

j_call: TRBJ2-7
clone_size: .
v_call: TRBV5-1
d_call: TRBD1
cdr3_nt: TGCGCCAGCAGTTGTGGCGACAGGGGAAGGTACGAGCAGTACTTC
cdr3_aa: CASSCGDRGRYEQYF

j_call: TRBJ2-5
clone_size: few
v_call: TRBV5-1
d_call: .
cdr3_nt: TGCGCCAGCAGCTTTAAGGGGGTGGGAGAGACCCAGTACTTC
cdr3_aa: CASSFKGVGETQYF

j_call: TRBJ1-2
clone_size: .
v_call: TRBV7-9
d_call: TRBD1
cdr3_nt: TGTGCCAGCAGCTTATTACTGTCTTGGGACAGGGGACCTCAGGGCTACACCTTC
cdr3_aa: CASSLLLSWDRGPQGYTF

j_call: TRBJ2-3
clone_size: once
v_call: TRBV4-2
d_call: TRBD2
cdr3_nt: TGTGCCAGCACAAGGAGGGAGGGCCCAGGAACGCAGTATTTT
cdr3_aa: CASTRREGPGTQYF

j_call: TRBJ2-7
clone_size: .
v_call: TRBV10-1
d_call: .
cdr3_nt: TGCGCCAGCAGTGAGTTCAAACCCAGTTCCCCCTTCTACGAGCAGTACTTC
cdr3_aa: CASSEFKPSSPFYEQYF

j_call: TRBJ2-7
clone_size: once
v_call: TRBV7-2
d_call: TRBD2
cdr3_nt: TGTGCCAGCGGAACCCGGGGACTACCCCCGTACGAGCAGTACTTC
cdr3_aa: CASGTRGLPPYEQYF

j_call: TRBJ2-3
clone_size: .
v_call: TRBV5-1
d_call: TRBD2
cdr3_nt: TGCGCCAGCAGCTTCGGCGGGAGCCCCGAGGCAGATACGCAGTATTTT
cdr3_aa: CASSFGGSPEADTQYF

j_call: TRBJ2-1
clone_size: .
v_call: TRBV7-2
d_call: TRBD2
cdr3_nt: TGTGCCAGCATCCCGGGACTAGCGGGAGTGACGAATGAGCAGTTCTTC
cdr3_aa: CASIPGLAGVTNEQFF

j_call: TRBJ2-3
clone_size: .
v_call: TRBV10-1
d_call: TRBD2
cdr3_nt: TGCGCCAGCAGTGGGGGATTAGCGGGTAAAGTTACGGATACGCAGTATTTT
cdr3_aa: CASSGGLAGKVTDTQYF

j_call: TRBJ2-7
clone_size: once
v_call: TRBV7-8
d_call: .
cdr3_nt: TGTGCCAGCAGCCGCTCCCGGTCCGTGGGACTGGCAGGCTACGAGCAGTACTTC
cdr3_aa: CASSRSRSVGLAGYEQYF

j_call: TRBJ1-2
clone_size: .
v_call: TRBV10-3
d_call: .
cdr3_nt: TGTGCCATCAGTGAGCGCCAACAAGGGCGGGATGGCTACACCTTC
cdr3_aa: CAISERQQGRDGYTF

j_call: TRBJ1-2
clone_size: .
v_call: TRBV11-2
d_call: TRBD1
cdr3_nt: TGTGCCAGCAGCCAATTGGACAGGAACGTAGGCTACACCTTC
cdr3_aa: CASSQLDRNVGYTF

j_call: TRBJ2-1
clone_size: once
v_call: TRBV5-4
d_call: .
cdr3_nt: TGTGCCAGCAGCTTGGTGGGGGGGCGGGAACACTACAATGAGCAGTTCTTC
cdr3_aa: CASSLVGGREHYNEQFF

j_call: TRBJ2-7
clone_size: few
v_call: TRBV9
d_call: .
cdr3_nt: TGTGCCAGCAGCGCCTCCCGCTACGACAGACTCCACGAGCAGTACTTC
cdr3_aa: CASSASRYDRLHEQYF

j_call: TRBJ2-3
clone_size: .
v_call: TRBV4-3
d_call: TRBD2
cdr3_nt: TGCGCCAGCAGCCAGGGACTAGCGGGAGTTTTGGTTCCATACACAGATACGCAGTATTTT
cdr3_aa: CASSQGLAGVLVPYTDTQYF

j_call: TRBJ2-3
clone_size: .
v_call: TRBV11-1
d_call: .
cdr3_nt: TGTGCCAGCAGCTTGGGCCTTAGCACAGATACGCAGTATTTT
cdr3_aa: CASSLGLSTDTQYF

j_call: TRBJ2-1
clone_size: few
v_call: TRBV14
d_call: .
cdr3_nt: TGTGCCAGCAGTCATAGAGGGCCCCAAGGCCCCAATGAGCAGTTCTTC
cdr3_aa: CASSHRGPQGPNEQFF

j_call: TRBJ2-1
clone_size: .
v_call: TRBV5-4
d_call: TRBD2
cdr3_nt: TGTGCCAGCAGCTTGGTCAGCGGGAGGCCCCCCGGTGAGCAGTTCTTC
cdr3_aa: CASSLVSGRPPGEQFF

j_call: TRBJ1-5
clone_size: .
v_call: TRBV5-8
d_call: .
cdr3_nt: TGTGCCAGCAGCCCTGGCGGCGGGGGGCCGTTTGGCAATCAGCCCCAGCATTTT
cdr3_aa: CASSPGGGGPFGNQPQHF

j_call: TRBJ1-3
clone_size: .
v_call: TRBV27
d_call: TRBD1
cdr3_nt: TGTGCCAGCAGTATAATGGGTCCCCGGGACAGGTTACCCGGGGGATCTGGAAACACCATATATTTT
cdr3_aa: CASSIMGPRDRLPGGSGNTIYF

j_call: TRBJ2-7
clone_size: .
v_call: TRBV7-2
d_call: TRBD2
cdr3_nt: TGTGCCAGCAGCTCAAGGGGCCTAGCGGGGGGTTACGAGCAGTACTTC
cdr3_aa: CASSSRGLAGGYEQYF

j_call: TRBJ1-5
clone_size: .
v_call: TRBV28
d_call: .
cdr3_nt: TGTGCCAGCCCCCCGGGGAGGAGGGCGGATCAGCCCCAGCATTTT
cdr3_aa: CASPPGRRADQPQHF

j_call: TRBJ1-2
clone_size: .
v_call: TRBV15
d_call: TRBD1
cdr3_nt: TGTGCCACCAGCACCGGACCCCCTCGACAGGGATCGGAAGGCTACACCTTC
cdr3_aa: CATSTGPPRQGSEGYTF

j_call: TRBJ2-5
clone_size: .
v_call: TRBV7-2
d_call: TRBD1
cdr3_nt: TGTGCCAGCAGCTCGGGACAGGGGGATGAGACCCAGTACTTC
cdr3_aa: CASSSGQGDETQYF

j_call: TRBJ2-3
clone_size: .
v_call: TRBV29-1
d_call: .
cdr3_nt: TGCAGCGTGAACGGGGGAGATACGCAGTATTTT
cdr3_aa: CSVNGGDTQYF

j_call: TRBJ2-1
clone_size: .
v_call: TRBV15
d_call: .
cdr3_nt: TGTGCCACCAGCGAGGGGGAAAAAAGCTCCGAGGGGGACAATGAGCAGTTCTTC
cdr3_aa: CATSEGEKSSEGDNEQFF

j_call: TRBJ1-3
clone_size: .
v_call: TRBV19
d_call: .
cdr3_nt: TGTGCCAGTAGTTGGGCCTCTGGAAACACCATATATTTT
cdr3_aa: CASSWASGNTIYF

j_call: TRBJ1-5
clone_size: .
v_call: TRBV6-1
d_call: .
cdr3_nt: TGTGCCAGCAGCTCAACAGGGCAGGACCAGCCCCAGCATTTT
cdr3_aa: CASSSTGQDQPQHF

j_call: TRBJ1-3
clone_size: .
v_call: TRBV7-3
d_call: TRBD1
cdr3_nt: TGTGCCAGCAGCTTAAATGGGACAGCCCCCACCCACTCTGGAAACACCATATATTTT
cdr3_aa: CASSLNGTAPTHSGNTIYF

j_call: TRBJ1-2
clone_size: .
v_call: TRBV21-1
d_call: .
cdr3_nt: TGTGCCAGCACCGACAGGGCCACTAACTATGGCTACACCTTC
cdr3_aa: CASTDRATNYGYTF

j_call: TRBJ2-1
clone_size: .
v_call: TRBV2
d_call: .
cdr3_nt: TGTGCCAGCAGTGAAGGGAGGCAGTTCTTC
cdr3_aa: CASSEGRQFF

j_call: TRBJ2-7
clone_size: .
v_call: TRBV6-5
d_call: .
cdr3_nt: TGTGCCAGCAGCCCGACACAAGGCACCTACGAGCAGTACTTC
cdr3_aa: CASSPTQGTYEQYF

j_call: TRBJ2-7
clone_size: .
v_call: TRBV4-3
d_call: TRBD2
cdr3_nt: TGCGCCAGCAGCCAGAAACTCGGGGGTTCTCTAGCGGTGCCCTCCTACGAGCAGTACTTC
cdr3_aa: CASSQKLGGSLAVPSYEQYF

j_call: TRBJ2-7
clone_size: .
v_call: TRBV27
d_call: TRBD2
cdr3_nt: TGTGCCAGCAGTCCTCCTAAATTCCTTTCGGCGGGAGGAAACTACGAGCAGTACTTC
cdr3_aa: CASSPPKFLSAGGNYEQYF

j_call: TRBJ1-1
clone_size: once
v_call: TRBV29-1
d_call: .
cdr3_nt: TGCAGCGTTGTTGTACCACTGGACAGTGTGAACACTGAAGCTTTCTTT
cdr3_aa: CSVVVPLDSVNTEAFF

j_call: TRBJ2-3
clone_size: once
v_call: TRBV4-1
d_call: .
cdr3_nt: TGCGCCAGCAGCCAAGAGGACCTACAGGTTGTAGATACGCAGTATTTT
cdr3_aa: CASSQEDLQVVDTQYF

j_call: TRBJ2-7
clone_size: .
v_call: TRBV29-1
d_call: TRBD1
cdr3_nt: TGCAGCTACTGGGACAGGGGAATAGCGGGGTCCTCCTACGAGCAGTACTTC
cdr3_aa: CSYWDRGIAGSSYEQYF

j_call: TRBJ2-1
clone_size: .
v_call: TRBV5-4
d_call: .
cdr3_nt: TGTGCCAGCAGCTTGGCCAGAGCGGCCGTCTACAATGAGCAGTTCTTC
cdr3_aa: CASSLARAAVYNEQFF

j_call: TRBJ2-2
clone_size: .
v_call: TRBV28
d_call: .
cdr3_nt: TGTGCCAGCAGTTTACAGGCGAACACCGGGGAGCTGTTTTTT
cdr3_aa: CASSLQANTGELFF

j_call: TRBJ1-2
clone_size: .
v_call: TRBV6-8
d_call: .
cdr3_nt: TGTGCCAGCCCTTCTATCGGCTATGGCTACACCTTC
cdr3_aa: CASPSIGYGYTF

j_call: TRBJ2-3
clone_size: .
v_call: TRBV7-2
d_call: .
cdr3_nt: TGTGCCAGCAGCTTAGGTACGGGATCTAGCACAGATACGCAGTATTTT
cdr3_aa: CASSLGTGSSTDTQYF

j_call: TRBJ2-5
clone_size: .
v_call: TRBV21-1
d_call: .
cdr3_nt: TGTGCCAGCTGGAGTCCGGGACAGGATCAAGAGACCCAGTACTTC
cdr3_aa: CASWSPGQDQETQYF

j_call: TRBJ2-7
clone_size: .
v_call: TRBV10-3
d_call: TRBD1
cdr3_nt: TGTGCCATCAGTGAGACAGGGGCCTCCTACGAGCAGTACTTC
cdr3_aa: CAISETGASYEQYF